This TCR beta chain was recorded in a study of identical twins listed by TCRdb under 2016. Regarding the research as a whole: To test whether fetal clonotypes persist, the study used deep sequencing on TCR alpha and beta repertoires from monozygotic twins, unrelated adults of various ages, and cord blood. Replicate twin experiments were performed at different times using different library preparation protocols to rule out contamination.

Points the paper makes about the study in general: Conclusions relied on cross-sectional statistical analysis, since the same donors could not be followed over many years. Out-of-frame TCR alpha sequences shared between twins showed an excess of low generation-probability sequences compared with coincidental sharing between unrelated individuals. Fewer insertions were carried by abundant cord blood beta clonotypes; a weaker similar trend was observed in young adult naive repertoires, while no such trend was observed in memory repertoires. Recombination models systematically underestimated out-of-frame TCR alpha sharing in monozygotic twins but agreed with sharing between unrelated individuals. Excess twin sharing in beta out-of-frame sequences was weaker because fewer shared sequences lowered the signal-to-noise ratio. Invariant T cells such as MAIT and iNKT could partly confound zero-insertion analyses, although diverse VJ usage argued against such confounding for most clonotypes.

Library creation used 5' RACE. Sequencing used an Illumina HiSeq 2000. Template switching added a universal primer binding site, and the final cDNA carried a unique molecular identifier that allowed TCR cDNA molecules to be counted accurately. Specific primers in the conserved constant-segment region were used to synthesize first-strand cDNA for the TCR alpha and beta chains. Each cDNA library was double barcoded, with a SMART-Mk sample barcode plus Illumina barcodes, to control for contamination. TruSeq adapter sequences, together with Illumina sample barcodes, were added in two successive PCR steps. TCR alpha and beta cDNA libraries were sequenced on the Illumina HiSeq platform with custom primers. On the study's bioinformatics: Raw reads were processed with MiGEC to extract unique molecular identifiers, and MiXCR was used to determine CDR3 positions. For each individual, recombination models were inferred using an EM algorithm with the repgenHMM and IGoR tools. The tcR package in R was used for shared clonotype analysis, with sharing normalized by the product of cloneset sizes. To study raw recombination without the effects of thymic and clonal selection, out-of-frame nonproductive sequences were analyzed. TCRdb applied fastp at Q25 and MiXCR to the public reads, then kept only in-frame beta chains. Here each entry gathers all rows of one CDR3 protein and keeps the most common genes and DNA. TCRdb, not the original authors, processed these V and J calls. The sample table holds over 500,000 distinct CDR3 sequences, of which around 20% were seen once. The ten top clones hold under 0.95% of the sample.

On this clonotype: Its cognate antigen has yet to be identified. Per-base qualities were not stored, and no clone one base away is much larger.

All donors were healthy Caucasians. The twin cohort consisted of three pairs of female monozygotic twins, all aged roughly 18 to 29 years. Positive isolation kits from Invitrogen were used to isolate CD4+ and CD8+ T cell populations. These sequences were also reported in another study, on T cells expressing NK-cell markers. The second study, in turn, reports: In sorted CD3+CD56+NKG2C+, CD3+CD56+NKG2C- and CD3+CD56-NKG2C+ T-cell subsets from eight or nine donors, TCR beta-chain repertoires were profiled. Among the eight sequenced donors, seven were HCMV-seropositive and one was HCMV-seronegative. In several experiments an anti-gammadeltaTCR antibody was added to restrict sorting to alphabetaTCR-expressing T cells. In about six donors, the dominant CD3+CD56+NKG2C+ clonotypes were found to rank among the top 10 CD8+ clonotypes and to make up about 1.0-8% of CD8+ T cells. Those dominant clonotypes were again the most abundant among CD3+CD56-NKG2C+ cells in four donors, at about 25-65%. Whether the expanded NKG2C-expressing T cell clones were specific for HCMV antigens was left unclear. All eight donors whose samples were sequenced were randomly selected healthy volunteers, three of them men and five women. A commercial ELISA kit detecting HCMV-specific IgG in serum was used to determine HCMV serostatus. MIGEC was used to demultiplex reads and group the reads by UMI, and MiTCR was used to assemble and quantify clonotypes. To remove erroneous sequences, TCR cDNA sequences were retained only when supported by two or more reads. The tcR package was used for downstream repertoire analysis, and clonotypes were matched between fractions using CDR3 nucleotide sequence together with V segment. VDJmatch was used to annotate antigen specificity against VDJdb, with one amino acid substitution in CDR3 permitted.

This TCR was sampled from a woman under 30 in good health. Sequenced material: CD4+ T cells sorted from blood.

The DNA sequence is TGTGCCAGCAGCTTAGTCCACGGGGAGCTGTTTTTT. Its product reads: CASSLVHGELFF. Rearrangement joined TRBV5-5 to TRBJ2-2; no D gene call is confident. Taken from cysteine to phenylalanine, the CDR3 has 12 residues. This entry keeps only the CDR3 DNA: 36 bases, framed from base 1. V loses 2 bases of germline sequence and J loses 7 bases, and the interval between the two ends is 6 bases. From a lookup of the germline V gene (reference sequence), CDR1 and CDR2 are SGHKS and YYEKEE.